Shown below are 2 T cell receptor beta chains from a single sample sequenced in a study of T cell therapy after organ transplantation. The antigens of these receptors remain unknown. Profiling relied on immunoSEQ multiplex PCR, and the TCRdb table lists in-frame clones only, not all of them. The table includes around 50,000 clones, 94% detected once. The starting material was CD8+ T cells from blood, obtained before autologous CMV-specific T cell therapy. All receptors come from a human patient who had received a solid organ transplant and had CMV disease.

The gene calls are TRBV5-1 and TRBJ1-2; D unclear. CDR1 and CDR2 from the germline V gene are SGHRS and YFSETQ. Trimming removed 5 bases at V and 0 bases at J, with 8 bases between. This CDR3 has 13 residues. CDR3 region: CASREDANYGYTF. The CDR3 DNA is TGCGCCAGCAGGGAAGACGCTAACTATGGCTACACCTTC.

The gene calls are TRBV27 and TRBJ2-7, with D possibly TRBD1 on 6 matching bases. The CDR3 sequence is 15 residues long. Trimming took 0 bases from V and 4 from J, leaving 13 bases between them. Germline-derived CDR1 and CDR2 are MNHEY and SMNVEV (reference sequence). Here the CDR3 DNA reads TGTGCCAGCAGTTTATCTTGGGGGCGTAGTTACGAGCAGTACTTC. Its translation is CASSLSWGRSYEQYF.